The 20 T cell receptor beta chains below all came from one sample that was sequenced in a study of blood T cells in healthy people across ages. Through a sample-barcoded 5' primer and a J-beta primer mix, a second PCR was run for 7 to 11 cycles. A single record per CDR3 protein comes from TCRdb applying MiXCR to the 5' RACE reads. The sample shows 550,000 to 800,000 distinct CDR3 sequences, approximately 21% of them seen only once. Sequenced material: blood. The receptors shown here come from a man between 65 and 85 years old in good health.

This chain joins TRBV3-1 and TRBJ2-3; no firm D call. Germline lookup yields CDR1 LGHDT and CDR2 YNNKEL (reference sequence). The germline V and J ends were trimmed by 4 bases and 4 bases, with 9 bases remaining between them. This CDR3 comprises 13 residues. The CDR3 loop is CASSPSPADTQYF. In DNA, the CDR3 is TGTGCCAGCAGCCCATCCCCGGCAGATACGCAGTATTTT.

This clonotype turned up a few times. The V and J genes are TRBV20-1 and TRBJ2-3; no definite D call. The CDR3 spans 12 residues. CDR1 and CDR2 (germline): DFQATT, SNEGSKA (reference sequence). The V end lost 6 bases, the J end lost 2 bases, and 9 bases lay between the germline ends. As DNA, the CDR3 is TGCAGTGCACACCCTAACACAGATACGCAGTATTTT. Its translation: CSAHPNTDTQYF.

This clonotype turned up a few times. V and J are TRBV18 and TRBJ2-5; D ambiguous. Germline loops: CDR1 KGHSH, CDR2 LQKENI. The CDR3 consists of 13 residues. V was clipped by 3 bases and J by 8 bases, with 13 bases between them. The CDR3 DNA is TGTGCCAGCTCACCTACCCCTACACCTACCCAGTACTTC. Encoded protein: CASSPTPTPTQYF.

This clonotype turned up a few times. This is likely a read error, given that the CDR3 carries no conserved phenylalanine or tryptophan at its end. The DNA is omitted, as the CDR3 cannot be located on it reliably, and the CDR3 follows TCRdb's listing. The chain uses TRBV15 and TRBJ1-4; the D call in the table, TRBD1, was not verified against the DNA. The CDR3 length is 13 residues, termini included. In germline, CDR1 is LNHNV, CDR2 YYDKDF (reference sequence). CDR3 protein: CATCNPGAEKLCS.

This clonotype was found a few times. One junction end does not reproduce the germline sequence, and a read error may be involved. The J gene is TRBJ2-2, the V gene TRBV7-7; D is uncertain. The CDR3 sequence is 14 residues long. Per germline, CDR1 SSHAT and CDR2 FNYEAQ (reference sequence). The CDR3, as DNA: TGTGCTAGCAGCCTCAACTCGAACACCGGGGAGCTGTTTTTT. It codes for CASSLNSNTGELFF.

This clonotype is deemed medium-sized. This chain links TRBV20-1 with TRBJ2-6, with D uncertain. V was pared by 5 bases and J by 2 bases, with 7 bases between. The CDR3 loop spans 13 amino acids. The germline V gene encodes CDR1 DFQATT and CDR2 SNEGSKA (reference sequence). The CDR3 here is CSAPRPGANVLTF. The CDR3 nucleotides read TGCAGTGCTCCCCGTCCTGGGGCCAACGTCCTGACTTTC.

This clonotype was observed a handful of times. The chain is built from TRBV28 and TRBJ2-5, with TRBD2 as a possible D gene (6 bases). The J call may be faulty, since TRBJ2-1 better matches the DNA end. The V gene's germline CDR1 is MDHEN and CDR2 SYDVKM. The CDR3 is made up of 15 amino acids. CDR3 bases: TGTGCCAGCAGCCTCCGGGGACTTGCCTACAATGAGCAGTTCTTC. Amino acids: CASSLRGLAYNEQFF.

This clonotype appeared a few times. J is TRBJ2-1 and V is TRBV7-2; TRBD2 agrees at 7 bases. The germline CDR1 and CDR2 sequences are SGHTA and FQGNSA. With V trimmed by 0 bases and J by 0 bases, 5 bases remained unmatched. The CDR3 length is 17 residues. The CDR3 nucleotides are TGTGCCAGCAGCTTAGCCCCTAGCGGTAGCTCCTACAATGAGCAGTTCTTC. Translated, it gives CASSLAPSGSSYNEQFF.

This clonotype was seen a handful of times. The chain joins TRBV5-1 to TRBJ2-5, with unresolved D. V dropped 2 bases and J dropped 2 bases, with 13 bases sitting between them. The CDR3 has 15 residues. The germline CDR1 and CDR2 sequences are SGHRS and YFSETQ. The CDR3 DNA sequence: TGCGCCAGCAGCTTTGTCTGGAACCCTCAAGAGACCCAGTACTTC. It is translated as CASSFVWNPQETQYF. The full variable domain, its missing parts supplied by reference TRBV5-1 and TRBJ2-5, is KAGVTQTPRYLIKTRGQQVTLSCSPISGHRSVSWYQQTPGQGLQFLFEYFSETQRNKGNFPGRFSGRQFSNSRSEMNVSTLELGDSALYLCASSFVWNPQETQYFGPGTRLLVL.

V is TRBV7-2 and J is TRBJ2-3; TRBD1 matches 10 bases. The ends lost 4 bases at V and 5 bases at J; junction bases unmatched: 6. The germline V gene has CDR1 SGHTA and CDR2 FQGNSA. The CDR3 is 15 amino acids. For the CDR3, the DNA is TGTGCCAGCAGCTCCGGACAGGGGGGAGTAGATACGCAGTATTTT. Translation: CASSSGQGGVDTQYF.

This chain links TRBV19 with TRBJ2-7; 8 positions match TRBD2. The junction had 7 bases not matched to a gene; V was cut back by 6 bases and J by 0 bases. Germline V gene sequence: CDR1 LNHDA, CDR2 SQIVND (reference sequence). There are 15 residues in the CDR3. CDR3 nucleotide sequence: TGTGCCAGTAGCCCCGTAGCGGGGCACTCCTACGAGCAGTACTTC. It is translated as CASSPVAGHSYEQYF.

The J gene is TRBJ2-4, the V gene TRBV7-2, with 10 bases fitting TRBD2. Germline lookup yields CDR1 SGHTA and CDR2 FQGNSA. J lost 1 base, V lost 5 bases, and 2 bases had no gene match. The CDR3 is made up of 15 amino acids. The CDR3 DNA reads TGTGCCAGCAGCAAAGCGGGAGGGGCCAAAAACATTCAGTACTTC. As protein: CASSKAGGAKNIQYF.

The CDR3 sequence: CASSQGGAVTRSGELFF. The DNA for the CDR3 is TGTGCCAGCAGCCAAGGTGGGGCAGTTACGCGGTCCGGGGAGCTGTTTTTT. This chain links TRBV3-1 with TRBJ2-2; TRBD1 is a possible D gene (5 bases). Germline V gives CDR1 LGHDT, CDR2 YNNKEL (reference sequence). The CDR3 length is 17 residues. The V end lost 1 base, the J end lost 6 bases, and 18 bases lay between the germline ends.

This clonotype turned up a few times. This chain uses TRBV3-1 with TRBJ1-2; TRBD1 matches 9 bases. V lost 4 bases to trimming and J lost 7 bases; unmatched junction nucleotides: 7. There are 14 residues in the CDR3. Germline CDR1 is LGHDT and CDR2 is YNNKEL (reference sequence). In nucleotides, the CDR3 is TGTGCCAGCAGCCCCCGGACAGGGGCCGGTGGCTACACCTTC. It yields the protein CASSPRTGAGGYTF.

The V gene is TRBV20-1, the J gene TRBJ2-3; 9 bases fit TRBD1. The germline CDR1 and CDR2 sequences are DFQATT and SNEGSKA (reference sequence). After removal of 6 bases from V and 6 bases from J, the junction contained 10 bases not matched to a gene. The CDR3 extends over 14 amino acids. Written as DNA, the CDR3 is TGCAGTGCCAAGGGACAGGGAGCCCCCGATACGCAGTATTTT. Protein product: CSAKGQGAPDTQYF.

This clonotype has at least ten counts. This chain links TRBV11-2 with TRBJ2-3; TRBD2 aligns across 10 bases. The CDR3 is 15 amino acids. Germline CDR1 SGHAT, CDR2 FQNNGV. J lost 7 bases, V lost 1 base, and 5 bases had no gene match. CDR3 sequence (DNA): TGTGCCAGCAGCTTAGCGGTAGCGGGAGGTCATACGCAGTATTTT. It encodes CASSLAVAGGHTQYF.

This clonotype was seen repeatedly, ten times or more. Here the CDR3 reads CASSGQALSLNIQYF. CDR3 sequence (DNA): TGTGCCAGCAGCGGACAGGCCCTATCCCTAAACATTCAGTACTTC. The V call is TRBV28, the J call TRBJ2-4, with TRBD1 matching 7 bases. There are 15 residues in the CDR3. Germline V gene lookup returns CDR1 MDHEN and CDR2 SYDVKM. V dropped 6 bases and J dropped 6; count of bases not matched to a gene: 11.

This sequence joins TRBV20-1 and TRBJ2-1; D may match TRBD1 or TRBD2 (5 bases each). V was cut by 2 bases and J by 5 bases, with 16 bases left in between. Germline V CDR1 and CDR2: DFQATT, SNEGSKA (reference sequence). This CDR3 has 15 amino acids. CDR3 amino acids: CSARSGGALDNEQFF. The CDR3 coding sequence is TGCAGTGCTAGAAGTGGGGGAGCTCTAGACAATGAGCAGTTCTTC.

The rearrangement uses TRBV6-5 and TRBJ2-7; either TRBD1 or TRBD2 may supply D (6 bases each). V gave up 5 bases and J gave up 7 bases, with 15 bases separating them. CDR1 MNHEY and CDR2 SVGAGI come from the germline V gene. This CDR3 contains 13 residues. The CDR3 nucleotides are TGTGCCAGCAGTGTCCGGGGGCGTGGGGAGCAGTACTTC. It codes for CASSVRGRGEQYF.

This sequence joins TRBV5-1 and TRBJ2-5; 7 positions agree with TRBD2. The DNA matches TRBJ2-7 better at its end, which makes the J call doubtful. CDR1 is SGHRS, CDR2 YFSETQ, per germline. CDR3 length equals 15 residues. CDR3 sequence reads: CASSLEEGGGYEQYF. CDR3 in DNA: TGCGCCAGCAGCTTGGAGGAGGGCGGGGGATACGAGCAGTACTTC.